This is a list of T cell receptor beta chains from one sample in a study of cytomegalovirus exposure and HLA in healthy donors. Using immunoSEQ multiplex PCR, the repertoire was profiled, and TCRdb retains in-frame clones only, with some absent. The data contain roughly 140,000 clones, 80% to 90% of them singletons. The sequenced material came from PBMCs. The receptors come from a woman aged 40 to 55 in good health and CMV-seropositive. The CDR3 runs from the conserved cysteine through the conserved F or W. A D gene is named only where the DNA matches it firmly. The size of a clone is reported for some rows only, either as once, few or many, or as a class for expanded clones.

TRBV19	.	TRBJ2-5	.	CASSDTGPETQYF	TGTGCCAGTAGTGACACAGGGCCAGAGACCCAGTACTTC
TRBV28	.	TRBJ1-5	.	CASSLTTGRGQPQHF	TGTGCCAGCAGTTTGACGACCGGCAGAGGTCAGCCCCAGCATTTT
TRBV2	.	TRBJ2-7	.	CASRPRDSTYEQYF	TGTGCCAGCAGGCCCCGGGACTCTACCTACGAGCAGTACTTC
TRBV6-6	TRBD2	TRBJ2-2	.	CASGSGDNTGELFF	TGTGCCAGCGGGAGCGGGGATAACACCGGGGAGCTGTTTTTT
TRBV28	TRBD1	TRBJ1-1	.	CASSLGTGVDTEAFF	TGTGCCAGCAGTTTAGGGACAGGGGTCGACACTGAAGCTTTCTTT
TRBV7-9	.	TRBJ2-5	.	CASSFGQLETQYF	TGTGCCAGCAGCTTCGGACAGCTAGAGACCCAGTACTTC
TRBV7-2	TRBD1	TRBJ1-2	.	CASSLDKGQGRGYTF	TGTGCCAGCAGCTTAGATAAGGGACAGGGTCGCGGCTACACCTTC
TRBV5-4	TRBD2	TRBJ2-3	.	CASSKRTSAHYSSTDTQYF	TGTGCCAGCAGCAAGCGGACTAGCGCGCATTATTCTAGCACAGATACGCAGTATTTT
TRBV4-3	.	TRBJ2-7	.	CASSQARQGLYEQYF	TGCGCCAGCAGCCAAGCCCGCCAGGGCTTGTACGAGCAGTACTTC
TRBV6-1	.	TRBJ1-2	few	CASSEGEGGGYTF	TGTGCCAGCAGTGAAGGTGAAGGGGGAGGCTACACCTTC
TRBV5-4	TRBD2	TRBJ2-7	.	CASSLDGGGLTYEQYF	TGTGCCAGCAGCTTGGACGGCGGGGGGCTCACCTACGAGCAGTACTTC
TRBV9	.	TRBJ1-3	.	CASSVGGHSGNTIYF	TGTGCCAGCAGCGTAGGGGGCCACTCTGGAAACACCATATATTTT
TRBV7-6	TRBD1	TRBJ1-2	.	CASSLPGQDGYTF	TGTGCCAGCAGCTTACCGGGACAGGATGGCTACACCTTC
TRBV2	.	TRBJ2-5	once	CASSNKGGRGETQYF	TGTGCCAGCAGTAACAAGGGGGGGAGAGGAGAGACCCAGTACTTC